These T cell receptor beta chains were read from a single sample in a study of shared clonotypes between healthy human individuals. Some clones are missing from TCRdb's copy, which holds only in-frame ones; the method was immunoSEQ multiplex PCR. This table has over a million clones, around 95% appearing once. Sequencing was done on a sample of naive CD4+ T cells sorted from blood. All receptors come from a man aged 30 to 45 in good health. The CDR3 runs from the conserved cysteine through the conserved F or W.

TRBV18,CASSPARTGDTSSEFF
TRBV7-9,CASSPGTSGTLAGDTQYF
TRBV6-1,CASSGKTGIVNTQYF
TRBV6-5,CASSTPSGRENIQYF
TRBV20-1,CSAGEQFF
TRBV5-4,CASSLARGQLNSYEQYF
TRBV4-1,CASSQPTGVPEAFF
TRBV2,CASSGGQATYEQYF
TRBV28,CASIPGPGTSGANVLTF
TRBV19,CASSISLGSWRAGELFF
TRBV4-1,CASSHPPRTNYGYTF
TRBV25-1,CASSDWLAGDTGELFF
TRBV19,CASRIGTHNEQFF
TRBV21-1,CASTWGRNYNEQFF
TRBV9,CASSGPRDTEGKLFF
TRBV5-1,CASSLTGGGSYEQYF
TRBV27,CASSLLDGEKLFF
TRBV5-6,CASSRILASYQETQYF
TRBV5-1,CASSSPRTGPGIQYF
TRBV28,CASMGGASSGNTIYF
TRBV30,CAWSLWAGTPSRGNTIYF
TRBV5-1,CASSLLAVGGRGEQFF
TRBV9,CASSVKWGDSYEQYF